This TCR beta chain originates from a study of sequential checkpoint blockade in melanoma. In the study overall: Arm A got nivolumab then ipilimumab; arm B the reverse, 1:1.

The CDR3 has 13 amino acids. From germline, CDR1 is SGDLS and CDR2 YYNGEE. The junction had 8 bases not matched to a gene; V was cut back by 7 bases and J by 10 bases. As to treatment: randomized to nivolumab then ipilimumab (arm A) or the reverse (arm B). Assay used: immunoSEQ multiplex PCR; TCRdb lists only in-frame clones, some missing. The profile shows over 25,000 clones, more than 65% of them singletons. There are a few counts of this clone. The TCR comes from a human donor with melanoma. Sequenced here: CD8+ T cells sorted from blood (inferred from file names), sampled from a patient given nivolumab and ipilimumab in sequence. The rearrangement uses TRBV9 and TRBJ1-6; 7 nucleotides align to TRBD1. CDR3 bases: TGTGCCAGCGGCACAGGGGTAAGATCACCCCTCCACTTT. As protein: CASGTGVRSPLHF.